These T cell receptor beta chains were read from a single sample in a study of OX40 agonist ivuxolimab in advanced cancers. The method was immunoSEQ multiplex PCR; TCRdb's version includes in-frame clones alone and lacks a portion of them. This sample yields 90,000 to 120,000 clones, of which 75% to 95% are seen a single time; roughly 1.1% belongs to the top ten. The sequencing here drew on CD4+ or CD8+ T cells sorted from blood, taken in a trial of the OX40 agonist ivuxolimab. Receptor source: an adult with an advanced solid tumor such as melanoma, head and neck, liver or kidney cancer. Both conserved end residues are part of each CDR3. The D gene is left open where the match is weak. A clone size is listed for some rows: how often the clone was seen (once, few, many), or a class if it is expanded.

d_gene: -
v_gene: TRBV7-3
j_gene: TRBJ1-1
abundance: -
CDR3nt: TGTGCCAGCAGCTCGGTTACGAACACTGAAGCTTTCTTT
CDR3aa: CASSSVTNTEAFF

d_gene: -
v_gene: TRBV6-1
j_gene: TRBJ2-6
abundance: -
CDR3nt: TGTGCCAGCAGTGAAGAATTGACTACCGCTGTGGCTGGGGCCAACGTCCTGACTTTC
CDR3aa: CASSEELTTAVAGANVLTF

d_gene: TRBD1
v_gene: TRBV7-2
j_gene: TRBJ1-1
abundance: -
CDR3nt: TGTGCCAGCAGCTTAGGAAGCGGAGGGGGACAGCACGCTTTCTTT
CDR3aa: CASSLGSGGGQHAFF

d_gene: -
v_gene: TRBV2
j_gene: TRBJ1-1
abundance: -
CDR3nt: TGTGCCAGCACCCAGTACATGAACACTGAAGCTTTCTTT
CDR3aa: CASTQYMNTEAFF

d_gene: -
v_gene: TRBV5-1
j_gene: TRBJ1-2
abundance: -
CDR3nt: TGCGCCAGCAGCCCCGAAGGGGGATTCGGGTATGGCTACACCTTC
CDR3aa: CASSPEGGFGYGYTF

d_gene: TRBD2
v_gene: TRBV4-3
j_gene: TRBJ2-1
abundance: -
CDR3nt: TGCGCCAGCAGCCAAGGGGGACTAGCGGGAGCCCCTGAGCAGTTCTTC
CDR3aa: CASSQGGLAGAPEQFF

d_gene: TRBD2
v_gene: TRBV28
j_gene: TRBJ2-3
abundance: -
CDR3nt: TGTGCCAGCAGTTTACTTACAAACCTAGCGGCGACGCAGTATTTT
CDR3aa: CASSLLTNLAATQYF

d_gene: -
v_gene: TRBV27
j_gene: TRBJ1-1
abundance: -
CDR3nt: TGTGCCAGCAGCTCGACACGAGCTGGAATGAACACTGAAGCTTTCTTT
CDR3aa: CASSSTRAGMNTEAFF

d_gene: TRBD1
v_gene: TRBV10-3
j_gene: TRBJ1-6
abundance: -
CDR3nt: TGTGCCATCAGGTCCGGGACAGGGAAAGATAATTCACCCCTCCACTTT
CDR3aa: CAIRSGTGKDNSPLHF

d_gene: -
v_gene: TRBV25-1
j_gene: TRBJ1-1
abundance: -
CDR3nt: TGTGCCAGCAGCTTCGACAGGAACACTGAAGCTTTCTTT
CDR3aa: CASSFDRNTEAFF

d_gene: TRBD1
v_gene: TRBV6-5
j_gene: TRBJ2-7
abundance: -
CDR3nt: TGTGCCAGCAGTAGGGACAGCGGAGTTGTCTACGAGCAGTACTTC
CDR3aa: CASSRDSGVVYEQYF

d_gene: -
v_gene: TRBV7-2
j_gene: TRBJ1-2
abundance: -
CDR3nt: TGTGCCAGCAGCTTGAGGGAGGGGCGCGGCTACACCTTC
CDR3aa: CASSLREGRGYTF

d_gene: TRBD2
v_gene: TRBV9
j_gene: TRBJ2-3
abundance: once
CDR3nt: TGTGCCAGCAGCGTACTAGCGGGAGCTACGCAGTATTTT
CDR3aa: CASSVLAGATQYF

d_gene: TRBD2
v_gene: TRBV7-9
j_gene: TRBJ2-3
abundance: -
CDR3nt: TGTGCCAGCAGCACAAAGCGGGGAAGCACAGATACGCAGTATTTT
CDR3aa: CASSTKRGSTDTQYF

d_gene: -
v_gene: TRBV11-3
j_gene: TRBJ2-1
abundance: -
CDR3nt: TGTGCCAGCAGCTTAGGGGGTGAGCAGTTCTTC
CDR3aa: CASSLGGEQFF

d_gene: -
v_gene: TRBV5-3
j_gene: TRBJ2-7
abundance: once
CDR3nt: TGTGCCAGAAGCTTGAGAGGAGGAGCCTACGAGCAGTACTTC
CDR3aa: CARSLRGGAYEQYF

d_gene: -
v_gene: TRBV18
j_gene: TRBJ2-3
abundance: -
CDR3nt: TGTGCCAGCTCACCTGGTGAAGATACGCAGTATTTT
CDR3aa: CASSPGEDTQYF

d_gene: -
v_gene: TRBV5-1
j_gene: TRBJ1-4
abundance: -
CDR3nt: TGCGCCAGCAGCTTGGTAGGGATCGCAACTAATGAAAAACTGTTTTTT
CDR3aa: CASSLVGIATNEKLFF

d_gene: -
v_gene: TRBV5-1
j_gene: TRBJ2-5
abundance: -
CDR3nt: TGCGCCAGCAGCTTCGAGGGGCACCAAGAGACCCAGTACTTC
CDR3aa: CASSFEGHQETQYF

d_gene: -
v_gene: TRBV6-5
j_gene: TRBJ2-7
abundance: -
CDR3nt: TGTGCCAGCAGAGAGGCGGGGCTTAGCTCCTACGAGCAGTACTTC
CDR3aa: CASREAGLSSYEQYF

d_gene: -
v_gene: TRBV6-1
j_gene: TRBJ2-7
abundance: -
CDR3nt: TGTGCCAGCAGTGAAGCTTGGACAAGCTTCTACGAGCAGTACTTC
CDR3aa: CASSEAWTSFYEQYF

d_gene: -
v_gene: TRBV5-1
j_gene: TRBJ2-5
abundance: -
CDR3nt: TGCGCCAGCAGCTCGCAGGGTATTTGGGAGACCCAGTACTTC
CDR3aa: CASSSQGIWETQYF

d_gene: TRBD2
v_gene: TRBV14
j_gene: TRBJ2-1
abundance: -
CDR3nt: TGTGCCAGCAGCCAATCTAGCGGGTACAATGAGCAGTTCTTC
CDR3aa: CASSQSSGYNEQFF

d_gene: -
v_gene: TRBV18
j_gene: TRBJ1-2
abundance: -
CDR3nt: TGTGCCAGCTCACCACCGAGTCAGGCGTCTAACTATGGCTACACCTTC
CDR3aa: CASSPPSQASNYGYTF

d_gene: -
v_gene: TRBV28
j_gene: TRBJ2-7
abundance: -
CDR3nt: TGTGCCAGCAGTTTAGTCGTCAACTACGAGCAGTACTTC
CDR3aa: CASSLVVNYEQYF

d_gene: -
v_gene: TRBV7-2
j_gene: TRBJ2-7
abundance: -
CDR3nt: TGTGCCAGCACCCCAGACGAGGGATTCAACTACGAGCAGTACTTC
CDR3aa: CASTPDEGFNYEQYF

d_gene: -
v_gene: TRBV4-3
j_gene: TRBJ2-2
abundance: -
CDR3nt: TGCGCCAGCAGCCAAGGGCTCGTGACCGGGGAGCTGTTTTTT
CDR3aa: CASSQGLVTGELFF

d_gene: -
v_gene: TRBV7-3
j_gene: TRBJ2-1
abundance: -
CDR3nt: TGTGCCAGCAGCTTAAGCTTGTCAGTAAATGAGCAGTTCTTC
CDR3aa: CASSLSLSVNEQFF

d_gene: -
v_gene: TRBV9
j_gene: TRBJ2-2
abundance: -
CDR3nt: TGTGCCAGCAGAAACAGGGAGTACACCGGGGAGCTGTTTTTT
CDR3aa: CASRNREYTGELFF

d_gene: -
v_gene: TRBV28
j_gene: TRBJ2-7
abundance: -
CDR3nt: TGTGCCAGCAAGACGGAATCTTACGAGCAGTACTTC
CDR3aa: CASKTESYEQYF

d_gene: -
v_gene: TRBV2
j_gene: TRBJ1-4
abundance: -
CDR3nt: TGTGCCAGCACTGGGGTCTTACTTGAAAAACTGTTTTTT
CDR3aa: CASTGVLLEKLFF

d_gene: -
v_gene: TRBV7-9
j_gene: TRBJ1-1
abundance: -
CDR3nt: TGTGCCAGCAGCTTTAACCGGGGGGCCACCACTGAAGCTTTCTTT
CDR3aa: CASSFNRGATTEAFF

d_gene: -
v_gene: TRBV4-3
j_gene: TRBJ1-5
abundance: -
CDR3nt: TGCGCCAGCAGCGTCCACAGGGATCAGCCCCAGCATTTT
CDR3aa: CASSVHRDQPQHF

d_gene: -
v_gene: TRBV28
j_gene: TRBJ2-1
abundance: once
CDR3nt: TGTGCCAGCATTCCGTCCGGGACCACACAAATTGAGCAGTTCTTC
CDR3aa: CASIPSGTTQIEQFF

d_gene: -
v_gene: TRBV18
j_gene: TRBJ2-3
abundance: -
CDR3nt: TGTGCCAGCTCGCACACAGATACGCAGTATTTT
CDR3aa: CASSHTDTQYF

d_gene: -
v_gene: TRBV9
j_gene: TRBJ2-3
abundance: -
CDR3nt: TGTGCCAGCAGCGGGTCCGGGACTAGCACAGATACGCAGTATTTT
CDR3aa: CASSGSGTSTDTQYF

d_gene: -
v_gene: TRBV5-4
j_gene: TRBJ2-5
abundance: -
CDR3nt: TGTGCCAGCAGCTTCGACCTCAGGCTGCAAGAGACCCAGTACTTC
CDR3aa: CASSFDLRLQETQYF

d_gene: -
v_gene: TRBV7-3
j_gene: TRBJ1-5
abundance: -
CDR3nt: TGTGCCAGCAGCTTATCGGGACGTAGCAATCAGCCCCAGCATTTT
CDR3aa: CASSLSGRSNQPQHF

d_gene: -
v_gene: TRBV11-2
j_gene: TRBJ1-3
abundance: once
CDR3nt: TGTGCCAGCAGCTTAGGGCAGAGCTCTGGAAACACCATATATTTT
CDR3aa: CASSLGQSSGNTIYF

d_gene: TRBD2
v_gene: TRBV19
j_gene: TRBJ2-7
abundance: -
CDR3nt: TGTGCCAGTAGTATGGGACTAGCGGGAACCTACGAGCAGTACTTC
CDR3aa: CASSMGLAGTYEQYF

d_gene: -
v_gene: TRBV9
j_gene: TRBJ1-5
abundance: -
CDR3nt: TGTGCCAGCAGCGTAGGGTCCAGGCTAAATCAGCCCCAGCATTTT
CDR3aa: CASSVGSRLNQPQHF

d_gene: -
v_gene: TRBV6-5
j_gene: TRBJ2-7
abundance: -
CDR3nt: TGTGCCAGCAGCTACAAGTACGAGCAGTACTTC
CDR3aa: CASSYKYEQYF

d_gene: TRBD1
v_gene: TRBV5-1
j_gene: TRBJ2-7
abundance: -
CDR3nt: TGCGCCAGCAGCTCCGGAGGACAGGGTCCCTTCTACGAGCAGTACTTC
CDR3aa: CASSSGGQGPFYEQYF

d_gene: -
v_gene: TRBV5-1
j_gene: TRBJ2-1
abundance: once
CDR3nt: TGCGCCAGCAGACCACAGGGAGGGGGAACGGGAAGGACCTACAATGAGCAGTTCTTC
CDR3aa: CASRPQGGGTGRTYNEQFF

d_gene: -
v_gene: TRBV30
j_gene: TRBJ1-1
abundance: -
CDR3nt: TGTGCCTGGGACCCAGGAGGTTTTGAAGCTTTCTTT
CDR3aa: CAWDPGGFEAFF

d_gene: -
v_gene: TRBV29-1
j_gene: TRBJ1-4
abundance: -
CDR3nt: TGCAGCGTTGAACTGGGGGGAATCGGAACTAATGAAAAACTGTTTTTT
CDR3aa: CSVELGGIGTNEKLFF

d_gene: -
v_gene: TRBV5-1
j_gene: TRBJ2-1
abundance: -
CDR3nt: TGCGCCAGCAGCTCGCGGGGCTTCTACAATGAGCAGTTCTTC
CDR3aa: CASSSRGFYNEQFF

d_gene: -
v_gene: TRBV7-3
j_gene: TRBJ1-1
abundance: -
CDR3nt: TGTGCCAGCAGCTTAGGGCCGCAGGGGACTGAAGCTTTCTTT
CDR3aa: CASSLGPQGTEAFF

d_gene: -
v_gene: TRBV5-1
j_gene: TRBJ2-7
abundance: once
CDR3nt: TGCGCCAGCAGCTTGGAAATGGCAGGGGGGGAGCAGTACTTC
CDR3aa: CASSLEMAGGEQYF

d_gene: TRBD1
v_gene: TRBV6-5
j_gene: TRBJ1-1
abundance: few
CDR3nt: TGTGCCAGCAGTTCCGGGACAGGGAGGTTGGCTTTCTTT
CDR3aa: CASSSGTGRLAFF

d_gene: -
v_gene: TRBV25-1
j_gene: TRBJ2-5
abundance: -
CDR3nt: TGTCCTACACAGACATGGCAGTACTTC
CDR3aa: CPTQTWQYF

d_gene: TRBD2
v_gene: TRBV10-1
j_gene: TRBJ2-7
abundance: -
CDR3nt: TGCGCCAGCGGACAAAGCGGGGCCTCCTACGAGCAGTACTTC
CDR3aa: CASGQSGASYEQYF

d_gene: -
v_gene: TRBV6-5
j_gene: TRBJ2-2
abundance: -
CDR3nt: TGTGCCAGCGGGACGAACACCGGGGAGCTGTTTTTT
CDR3aa: CASGTNTGELFF

d_gene: TRBD1
v_gene: TRBV19
j_gene: TRBJ1-2
abundance: few
CDR3nt: TGTGCCAGTAGGGGAAGAGGACAGGCCCAGACTGGCTACACCTTC
CDR3aa: CASRGRGQAQTGYTF